The 21 T cell receptor beta chains presented below share a single source sample, sequenced in a study of blood T cell repertoires in COVID-19. Assay used: immunoSEQ multiplex PCR; TCRdb lists only in-frame clones, some missing. The sample carries over 60,000 clones, about four fifths recorded once. The sequencing input was peripheral blood. The source is a man aged 60 to 69 with COVID-19, enrolled during active disease.

The chain has TRBV5-6 and TRBJ2-7; 10 bases are a match to TRBD1. The CDR3 is made up of 16 amino acids. V was pared by 3 bases and J by 3 bases, with 9 bases of the junction left unmatched. Germline CDR1 reads SGHDT; CDR2 reads YYEEEE. The CDR3 DNA follows: TGTGCCAGCAGCTGGAGGCTGACAGGGGGCGACTACGAGCAGTACTTC. Translated: CASSWRLTGGDYEQYF.

The chain is built from TRBV2 and TRBJ1-4, with a tentative D call TRBD1 (6 bases). From germline, CDR1 is SNHLY and CDR2 FYNNEI. V lost 6 bases to trimming and J lost 8 bases, with 19 bases between them. This CDR3 region has 15 residues. This chain's CDR3 is CASRRGGGQYEKLFF. The DNA of the CDR3 is TGTGCCAGCAGGAGGGGAGGGGGGCAGTACGAAAAACTGTTTTTT.

V gene TRBV6-5 combines with J gene TRBJ1-3, with 8 bases lining up with TRBD1. Germline CDR1 reads MNHEY; CDR2 reads SVGAGI. V lost 6 bases to trimming and J lost 0 bases; unmatched junction nucleotides: 4. The CDR3 totals 15 residues. The CDR3 nucleotides read TGTGCCAGCAGATCCACAGGGGGCTCTGGAAACACCATATATTTT. Translating it yields CASRSTGGSGNTIYF.

The chain is built from TRBV30 and TRBJ1-2; D is perhaps TRBD1 (5 bases). Germline values: CDR1 GTSNPN, CDR2 SVGIG (reference sequence). Trimming left V 0 bases short and J 8 bases short, with 13 bases between. The CDR3 totals 13 residues. CDR3 amino acids: CAWSVRGLGGYTF. CDR3 nucleotide sequence: TGTGCCTGGAGTGTAAGGGGTCTGGGGGGCTACACCTTC.

The chain has TRBV29-1 and TRBJ2-3; 7 nucleotides agree with TRBD1. V lost 4 bases, J lost 5 bases, and 9 bases stayed unmatched. The CDR3 is 14 residues long. CDR1 is SQVTM, CDR2 ANQGSEA, per germline. The CDR3 is CSVAKGQVGDTQYF. In DNA form, the CDR3 reads TGCAGCGTTGCGAAAGGACAGGTGGGAGATACGCAGTATTTT.

The V call is TRBV28, the J call TRBJ1-1; 8 bases fit TRBD1. J lost 1 base, V lost 6 bases, and 4 bases had no gene match. CDR1 is MDHEN and CDR2 is SYDVKM in the germline V gene. The CDR3 has 14 amino acids. CDR3 coding DNA: TGTGCCAGCAGGTCGACAGGGGCGAACACTGAAGCTTTCTTT. It codes for CASRSTGANTEAFF.

This clone came up once. The gene calls are TRBV5-4 and TRBJ1-6; 9 bases are shared with TRBD1. Germline assignment: CDR1 SGHNT and CDR2 YYREEE (reference sequence). The trim removed 2 bases at V and 2 bases at J, leaving 8 bases unmatched. This CDR3 comprises 18 residues. The CDR3 loop reads CASSFKARQGAYNSPLHF. The CDR3, as DNA: TGTGCCAGCAGCTTCAAGGCGAGACAGGGGGCCTATAATTCACCCCTCCACTTT.

The chain employs TRBV19 and TRBJ1-2, with TRBD1 as a possible D gene (6 bases). This CDR3 region has 16 residues. CDR1 LNHDA and CDR2 SQIVND come from the germline V gene (reference sequence). The V gene lost 9 bases and the J gene lost 7 bases, with 27 bases spanning the gap. CDR3 loop: CASVSTERQGRAGYTF. CDR3 nucleotide sequence: TGTGCCAGCGTTTCTACCGAACGGCAGGGGAGGGCTGGCTACACCTTC.

This chain uses TRBV3-1 (or the pseudogene TRBV3-2) with TRBJ2-1, with no clear D. Germline values: CDR1 LGHDT, CDR2 YNNKEL (reference sequence). Trimming removed 4 bases at V and 1 base at J, with 11 bases between. This CDR3 spans 15 amino acids. CDR3 nucleotides: TGTGCCAGCAGCCCCTCCCTAACTTCCTACAATGAGCAGTTCTTC. Translation: CASSPSLTSYNEQFF.

This clone appeared a few times. In nucleotides, the CDR3 is TGTGCCTGGAGTGTAGCCCAGGGAACAGATACGCAGTATTTT. Its protein product is CAWSVAQGTDTQYF. The chain couples TRBV30 to TRBJ2-3, with D possibly TRBD1 on 5 matching bases. Germline CDR1 GTSNPN, CDR2 SVGIG (reference sequence). CDR3 length equals 14 residues. V was cut by 0 bases and J by 3 bases, with 10 bases left in between.

The chain couples TRBV10-3 to TRBJ2-3; 7 bases align to TRBD1. The ends lost 6 bases at V and 1 base at J; junction bases unmatched: 10. The CDR3 extends over 16 amino acids. Germline assignment: CDR1 ENHRY and CDR2 SYGVKD. The CDR3 nucleotides read TGTGCCATCAGAAAAGTAACAGGGGACGGCACAGATACGCAGTATTTT. It yields the protein CAIRKVTGDGTDTQYF.

The V and J genes are TRBV5-1 and TRBJ1-2, with TRBD1 matching 10 bases. The V and J ends lost 1 base and 7 bases, in that order; junction bases with no gene match: 10. The CDR3 spans 16 residues. Germline V gives CDR1 SGHRS, CDR2 YFSETQ. Written as DNA, the CDR3 is TGCGCCAGCAGCTTGACCTCCGGGACAGGGGTCTCTGGCTACACCTTC. Translating it yields CASSLTSGTGVSGYTF.

V gene TRBV30 combines with J gene TRBJ2-5; 7 nucleotides agree with TRBD1. Germline V lookup: CDR1 GTSNPN, CDR2 SVGIG (reference sequence). J lost 5 bases, V lost 8 bases, and 11 bases had no gene match. The CDR3 runs 13 residues. CDR3 region: CARDRALGETQYF. The CDR3 nucleotides read TGTGCCCGTGACAGGGCCCTAGGGGAGACCCAGTACTTC.

The genes are TRBV5-1 and TRBJ2-7, with TRBD2 as a possible D gene (6 bases). CDR1 is SGHRS, CDR2 YFSETQ, per germline. V was clipped by 4 bases and J by 0 bases, with 8 bases between them. This CDR3 spans 13 amino acids. The CDR3 coding sequence is TGCGCCAGCAGCCGGGGGTTCTCCTACGAGCAGTACTTC. Amino acid sequence: CASSRGFSYEQYF.

This clone has more than one count but fewer than ten. The rearrangement joins TRBV2 to TRBJ1-2; 7 bases match TRBD1. CDR3 length: 14 amino acids. Germline V lookup: CDR1 SNHLY, CDR2 FYNNEI. V lost 4 bases to trimming and J lost 4 bases; unmatched junction nucleotides: 6. The CDR3 here is CASSVQGLGYGYTF. In nucleotides, the CDR3 is TGTGCCAGCAGTGTACAGGGGTTAGGCTATGGCTACACCTTC.

The rearrangement links TRBV20-1 to TRBJ2-3; D possibly corresponds to TRBD2 (5 bases). The CDR3 is 11 residues long. The germline V gene encodes CDR1 DFQATT and CDR2 SNEGSKA (reference sequence). Between the trimmed V and J ends, which lost 5 bases and 9 bases, there was a span of 12 bases. The CDR3 DNA is TGCAGTGCTGGGAGTGTGGACACGCAGTATTTT. Translated: CSAGSVDTQYF.

This clone was found many times. The CDR3 region is CASSSTGDYEQYF. DNA of the CDR3: TGCGCCAGCAGCTCGACGGGGGACTACGAGCAGTACTTC. V is TRBV5-1 and J is TRBJ2-7, with a weak D call TRBD2 (6 bases). CDR1 is SGHRS and CDR2 is YFSETQ in the germline V gene. Trimming took 3 bases from V and 3 from J, leaving 10 bases between them. The CDR3 is 13 residues long.

This chain uses TRBV30 with TRBJ1-2, with D possibly matching TRBD1 (5 bases). The germline V gene encodes CDR1 GTSNPN and CDR2 SVGIG (reference sequence). The CDR3 extends over 11 amino acids. The V and J ends lost 5 bases and 7 bases respectively, with 11 bases between them. Written as DNA, the CDR3 is TGTGCCTGGGGTCAGGGTTTTGGCTACACCTTC. Its protein is CAWGQGFGYTF.

This rearrangement joins TRBV29-1 to TRBJ2-7; D is possibly TRBD1 (6 bases). The V gene's germline CDR1 is SQVTM and CDR2 ANQGSEA. The V gene lost 6 bases and the J gene lost 2 bases, with 20 bases spanning the gap. CDR3 length: 15 amino acids. The DNA of the CDR3 is TGCAGCGTCCGGCCCGGGACAACACCTACCTACGAGCAGTACTTC. This encodes CSVRPGTTPTYEQYF.

CDR3 in DNA: TGTGCCAGCAGCCCCCGGGAGGGGGCAAGCTCTGGGGCCAACGTCCTGACTTTC. Protein product: CASSPREGASSGANVLTF. The V call is TRBV7-6, the J call TRBJ2-6; D is perhaps TRBD2 (8 bases). The ends were cut back, 5 bases at V and 0 bases at J, with 17 bases in the middle. Germline V gene lookup returns CDR1 SGHVS and CDR2 FNYEAQ. CDR3 length: 18 amino acids.

This sequence joins TRBV5-1 and TRBJ2-2, with TRBD2 matching 8 bases. V dropped 5 bases and J dropped 1; count of bases not matched to a gene: 10. CDR1 and CDR2 (germline): SGHRS, YFSETQ. CDR3 length: 17 amino acids. The CDR3 region has the DNA TGCGCCAGCAGGGACACCGGGCTAGCGGGGAACACCGGGGAGCTGTTTTTT. It translates to CASRDTGLAGNTGELFF.